What follows are 27 T cell receptor beta chains derived from one specimen sequenced in a study of human T cells and chemical hapten exposure. Specified time point: pre-sensitization, week 0. The treatment is: therapeutic diphenylcyclopropenone sensitization with weekly scalp DPC. MiXCR, applied by TCRdb to the RACE reads, yields one record per CDR3 protein. The sample contains around 300,000 distinct CDR3 sequences, over 7.5% of which appear only once. Sequencing used whole blood, obtained in connection with sensitization to the hapten diphenylcyclopropenone (DPC). All receptors derive from a man aged 18-30 years with alopecia areata. Some clones in this sample may be carry-over from other donors' samples.

This sequence joins TRBV10-3 and TRBJ2-3; D gene uncertain. The CDR3 sequence is 13 residues long. The V gene's germline CDR1 is ENHRY and CDR2 SYGVKD. V shed 6 bases and J shed 0 bases, with 7 bases lying between them. CDR3 DNA sequence: TGTGCCATCAGAGCCGACAGCACAGATACGCAGTATTTT. It codes for CAIRADSTDTQYF.

The V call is TRBV6-6, the J call TRBJ1-5, with D possibly matching TRBD1 (5 bases). The CDR3 is 14 residues long. Between the trimmed V and J ends, which lost 2 bases and 2 bases, there was a span of 7 bases. Per the germline V gene, CDR1 is MNHNY and CDR2 is SVGAGI (reference sequence). The CDR3 DNA reads TGTGCCAGCAGTTACACCAGGGGCAATCAGCCCCAGCATTTT. Translation gives CASSYTRGNQPQHF.

This chain connects TRBV27 to TRBJ1-6; no clear D. Deletions cut 0 bases from V and 1 base from J, with 10 bases between. CDR1 and CDR2 from the germline V gene are MNHEY and SMNVEV (reference sequence). The CDR3 runs 17 residues. The CDR3 here is CASSLSMGYSYNSPLHF. The DNA for the CDR3 is TGTGCCAGCAGTTTATCGATGGGGTATTCCTATAATTCACCCCTCCACTTT.

This clonotype has only a few counts. The V call is TRBV5-5, the J call TRBJ1-1; 7 bases line up with TRBD1. V dropped 3 bases and J dropped 7; count of bases not matched to a gene: 6. CDR1 and CDR2 (germline): SGHKS, YYEKEE (reference sequence). The CDR3 extends over 13 amino acids. CDR3 DNA: TGTGCCAGCAGCTATGGACAGGAGGGTGAAGCTTTCTTT. It specifies CASSYGQEGEAFF. The complete variable domain, with remaining parts taken from reference TRBV5-5 and TRBJ1-1, reads DAGVTQSPTHLIKTRGQQVTLRCSPISGHKSVSWYQQVLGQGPQFIFQYYEKEERGRGNFPDRFSARQFPNYSSELNVNALLLGDSALYLCASSYGQEGEAFFGQGTRLTVV.

This clonotype was seen more than once but under ten times. The genes are TRBV7-8 and TRBJ1-5; 7 bases match TRBD1. CDR3 length: 14 amino acids. Per germline, CDR1 SGHVS and CDR2 FQNEAQ. J gave up 6 bases and V 5 bases, and 7 bases lay outside the gene matches. The CDR3 is CASSQGQVRQPQHF. Here the CDR3 DNA reads TGTGCCAGCAGCCAAGGACAGGTTCGTCAGCCCCAGCATTTT.

This clonotype was counted only a few times. This chain joins TRBV29-1 and TRBJ1-1; D is ambiguous. V was shortened by 7 bases and J by 1 base, with 13 bases between the two germline ends. The CDR3 spans 13 residues. Germline V gives CDR1 SQVTM, CDR2 ANQGSEA. The CDR3 spells CSATPHKNTEAFF. In DNA form, the CDR3 reads TGCAGCGCCACCCCCCACAAGAACACTGAAGCTTTCTTT.

CDR3 nucleotide sequence: TGTGCCAGCAGTCCTAGTTCCGGGACAACAAATCAGCCCCAGCATTTT. It is translated as CASSPSSGTTNQPQHF. V gene TRBV2 combines with J gene TRBJ1-5; possible D gene TRBD1, 6 bases. The CDR3 extends over 16 amino acids. Trimming took off 5 bases at V and 4 bases at J, with 18 bases between the two ends. CDR1 and CDR2 (germline): SNHLY, FYNNEI. The full variable domain, rest sourced from reference TRBV2 and TRBJ1-5, is EPEVTQTPSHQVTQMGQEVILRCVPISNHLYFYWYRQILGQKVEFLVSFYNNEISEKSEIFDDQFSVERPDGSNFTLKIRSTKLEDSAMYFCASSPSSGTTNQPQHFGDGTRLSIL.

This clonotype was recorded many times. The chain is built from TRBV3-1 and TRBJ2-7; TRBD1 is a possible D gene (5 bases). Germline CDR1 and CDR2: LGHDT and YNNKEL (reference sequence). Trimming removed 1 base from V and 5 bases from J, with 9 bases in between. The CDR3 is made up of 13 amino acids. CDR3 loop: CASSQAGRDEQYF. The CDR3 DNA is TGTGCCAGCAGCCAAGCAGGGCGCGACGAGCAGTACTTC.

The table lists this clonotype with a few counts. The V gene is TRBV27, the J gene TRBJ2-1; a weak D match, TRBD2 (6 bases). The V gene lost 6 bases and the J gene lost 0 bases, with 15 bases spanning the gap. The CDR3 consists of 16 residues. Germline-derived CDR1 and CDR2 are MNHEY and SMNVEV (reference sequence). Written as DNA, the CDR3 is TGTGCCAGCAGGAGGGGAACGGGAGACTCCTACAATGAGCAGTTCTTC. Translated, it gives CASRRGTGDSYNEQFF.

This chain uses TRBV5-1 with TRBJ1-2, with 7 bases matching TRBD1. Germline V lookup: CDR1 SGHRS, CDR2 YFSETQ. The CDR3 runs to 15 residues. Germline trimming cut 4 bases from V and 5 bases from J; bases unmatched to any gene: 11. The CDR3 here is CASSPGQEGRYGYTF. The CDR3 nucleotides read TGCGCCAGCAGCCCAGGACAGGAAGGGAGATATGGCTACACCTTC.

This clonotype was counted ten times or more. The rearrangement joins TRBV20-1 to TRBJ2-3; 8 bases map to TRBD2. Germline CDR1 and CDR2: DFQATT and SNEGSKA (reference sequence). CDR3 length equals 13 residues. V was pared by 3 bases and J by 4 bases, with 3 bases of the junction left unmatched. In DNA, the CDR3 is TGCAGTGCTAGCGGGGGGGCCCCAGATACGCAGTATTTT. Translation gives CSASGGAPDTQYF.

There are a few counts of this clonotype. The chain employs TRBV12-3 or TRBV12-4 and TRBJ1-1, with unresolved D. This CDR3 contains 12 residues. Trimming left V 4 bases short and J 10 bases short, with 13 bases between. The CDR3 reads CASSSQDERAFF. In DNA, the CDR3 is TGTGCCAGCAGTTCCCAGGATGAGCGAGCTTTCTTT.

The chain combines TRBV3-1 with TRBJ2-1; TRBD2 matches at 7 bases. Germline V lookup: CDR1 LGHDT, CDR2 YNNKEL (reference sequence). The trim removed 4 bases at V and 7 bases at J, leaving 4 bases unmatched. The CDR3 totals 13 residues. The CDR3 region is CASSRLGGNEQFF. DNA for the CDR3: TGTGCCAGCAGCCGCCTGGGAGGGAATGAGCAGTTCTTC.

The chain uses TRBV6-2 or TRBV6-3 and TRBJ2-6; a possible D gene is TRBD2 (5 bases). V lost 7 bases and J lost 0, with 13 bases in between. The length of the CDR3 is 16 residues. Per the germline V gene, CDR1 is MNHEY and CDR2 is SVGEGT. CDR3 in DNA: TGTGCCAGCACCCGGTCGGGGTTCTCTGGGGCCAACGTCCTGACTTTC. It specifies CASTRSGFSGANVLTF.

The chain is built from TRBV25-1 and TRBJ1-2, with a possible D match to TRBD1 (5 bases). This CDR3 region has 13 residues. Germline V gene lookup returns CDR1 MGHDK and CDR2 SYGVNS. Between the trimmed V and J ends, which lost 3 bases and 9 bases, there was a span of 14 bases. CDR3 DNA: TGTGCCAGCAGTGACGTTTCAGGGTCCAGCTACACCTTC. Amino acid sequence: CASSDVSGSSYTF.

The chain uses TRBV5-6 and TRBJ2-3; tentatively, D is TRBD1 or TRBD2 (5 bases each). Between the trimmed V and J ends, which lost 4 bases and 1 base, there was a span of 16 bases. The CDR3 extends over 16 amino acids. The V gene's germline CDR1 is SGHDT and CDR2 YYEEEE. CDR3 coding DNA: TGTGCCAGCAGCCTCCCCGGGACGGAAGGCACAGATACGCAGTATTTT. Protein product: CASSLPGTEGTDTQYF.

This clonotype has just a few counts. The chain uses TRBV18 and TRBJ1-6; TRBD1 aligns across 7 bases. Per germline, CDR1 KGHSH and CDR2 LQKENI. The CDR3 consists of 14 residues. The ends lost 1 base at V and 6 bases at J; junction bases unmatched: 0. The CDR3 reads CASSPQGANSPLHF. The CDR3, as DNA: TGTGCCAGCTCACCACAGGGGGCTAATTCACCCCTCCACTTT.

This clonotype was observed a handful of times. The rearrangement links TRBV29-1 to TRBJ2-5, with 9 bases aligning to TRBD1. With V trimmed by 4 bases and J by 0 bases, 9 bases remained unmatched. The CDR3 contains 16 residues. The germline CDR1 and CDR2 sequences are SQVTM and ANQGSEA. CDR3 DNA sequence: TGCAGCGTTGGGGGGACCGGGACAGGGTACCAAGAGACCCAGTACTTC. It encodes CSVGGTGTGYQETQYF.

Many counts were recorded for this clonotype. J is TRBJ2-2 and V is TRBV29-1; TRBD1 aligns across 10 bases. V lost 6 bases and J lost 5; bases outside the gene matches: 9. Per germline, CDR1 SQVTM and CDR2 ANQGSEA. This CDR3 spans 15 amino acids. The CDR3 coding sequence is TGCAGCGTCATCCCCGGGACAGGGGTTACCGGGGAGCTGTTTTTT. It encodes CSVIPGTGVTGELFF.

This clonotype was observed at least ten times. The chain employs TRBV5-1 and TRBJ2-7; the match to TRBD1 covers 7 bases. The V gene end was trimmed by 4 bases and the J gene end by 3 bases; junction bases not matched to a gene: 7. Germline V gene data show CDR1 as SGHRS and CDR2 as YFSETQ. CDR3 length equals 14 residues. CDR3 coding DNA: TGCGCCAGCAGCGGGGGACAGCTAGTCTACGAGCAGTACTTC. Protein: CASSGGQLVYEQYF.

This clonotype was found a few times. The genes are TRBV6-2 or TRBV6-3 and TRBJ2-7; D is undetermined. Germline CDR1 is MNHEY and CDR2 is SVGEGT. V was trimmed by 0 bases and J by 5 bases, leaving 5 bases between them. The CDR3 contains 12 residues. This CDR3 is CASSYSANEQYV. CDR3 nucleotide sequence: TGTGCCAGCAGTTACTCGGCAAACGAGCAGTACGTC.

This sequence joins TRBV7-9 and TRBJ1-5, with D hard to call. CDR1 is SEHNR, CDR2 FQNEAQ, per germline (reference sequence). The V gene lost 2 bases and the J gene lost 4 bases, with 6 bases spanning the gap. The CDR3 sequence is 13 residues long. CDR3 nucleotides: TGTGCCAGCAGCTTAACTCAGAATCAGCCCCAGCATTTT. Protein: CASSLTQNQPQHF.

This clonotype was observed a few times. The J gene is TRBJ2-3, the V gene TRBV9; a possible D gene is TRBD2 (6 bases). CDR3 length: 15 amino acids. Germline CDR1 is SGDLS and CDR2 is YYNGEE. V lost 2 bases and J lost 0, with 10 bases in between. The CDR3 region is CASSVEGTSTDTQYF. The CDR3 DNA reads as TGTGCCAGCAGCGTGGAGGGGACTAGCACAGATACGCAGTATTTT.

This clonotype was recorded at least ten times. The V gene is TRBV20-1, the J gene TRBJ2-1; TRBD2 might be the D (5 bases). Trimming took off 0 bases at V and 2 bases at J, with 14 bases between the two ends. The CDR3 length is 16 residues. CDR1 and CDR2 from the germline V gene are DFQATT and SNEGSKA (reference sequence). This CDR3 is CSARDPGIRTYNEQFF. For the CDR3, the DNA is TGCAGTGCTAGAGATCCCGGGATAAGGACCTACAATGAGCAGTTCTTC.

This clonotype was seen a handful of times. Here the CDR3 reads CASSEIGGEGTEAFF. As DNA, the CDR3 is TGTGCCAGCAGTGAAATAGGGGGCGAGGGCACTGAAGCTTTCTTT. This sequence joins TRBV6-2 or TRBV6-3 and TRBJ1-1; 7 positions agree with TRBD1. The CDR3 has 15 amino acids. Germline V gives CDR1 MNHEY, CDR2 SVGEGT. The V gene end was trimmed by 5 bases and the J gene end by 4 bases; junction bases not matched to a gene: 10.

The V and J genes are TRBV28 and TRBJ1-2, with a possible D match to TRBD1 (6 bases). CDR1 and CDR2 (germline): MDHEN, SYDVKM. The CDR3 has 14 residues. The germline V and J ends were trimmed by 5 bases and 0 bases, with 10 bases remaining between them. The CDR3 region has the DNA TGTGCCAGCAGTGACAGGAGAACTAACTATGGCTACACCTTC. Amino acids: CASSDRRTNYGYTF.

V and J are TRBV7-7 and TRBJ2-1, with TRBD1 matching over 11 bases. Germline lookup yields CDR1 SSHAT and CDR2 FNYEAQ (reference sequence). There are 18 residues in the CDR3. V gave up 5 bases and J gave up 5 bases; unmatched junction bases: 14. The CDR3 sequence: CASSLRTGGNPLNNEQFF. CDR3 DNA sequence: TGTGCCAGCAGCCTACGGACAGGGGGCAATCCCCTAAACAATGAGCAGTTCTTC.